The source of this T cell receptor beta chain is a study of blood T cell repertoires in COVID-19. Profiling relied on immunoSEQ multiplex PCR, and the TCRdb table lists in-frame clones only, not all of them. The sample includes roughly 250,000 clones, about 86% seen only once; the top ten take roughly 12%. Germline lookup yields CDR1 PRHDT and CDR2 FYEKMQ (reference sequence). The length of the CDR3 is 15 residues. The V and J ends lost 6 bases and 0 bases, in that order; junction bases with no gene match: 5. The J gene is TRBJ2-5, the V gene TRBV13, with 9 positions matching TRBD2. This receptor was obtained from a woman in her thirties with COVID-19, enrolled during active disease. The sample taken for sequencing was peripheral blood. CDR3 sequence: CASSSSGEHQETQYF. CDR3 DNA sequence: TGTGCCAGCAGTTCTAGCGGGGAACACCAAGAGACCCAGTACTTC.